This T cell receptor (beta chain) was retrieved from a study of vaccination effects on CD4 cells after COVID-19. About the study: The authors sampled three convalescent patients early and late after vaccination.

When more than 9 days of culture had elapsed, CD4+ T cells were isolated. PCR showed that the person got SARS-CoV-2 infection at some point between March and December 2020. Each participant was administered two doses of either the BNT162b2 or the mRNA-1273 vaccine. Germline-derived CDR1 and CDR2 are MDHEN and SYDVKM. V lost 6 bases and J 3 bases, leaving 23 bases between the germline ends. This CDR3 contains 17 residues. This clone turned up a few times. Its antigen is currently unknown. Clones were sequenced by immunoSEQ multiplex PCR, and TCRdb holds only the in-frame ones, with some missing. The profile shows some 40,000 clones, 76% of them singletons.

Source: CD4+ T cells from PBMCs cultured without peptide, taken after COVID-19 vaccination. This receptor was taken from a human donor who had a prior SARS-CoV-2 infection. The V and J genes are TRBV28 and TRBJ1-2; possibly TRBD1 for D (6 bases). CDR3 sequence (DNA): TGTGCCAGCAGGAACCACACAGGACAGACAAATGACTATGGCTACACCTTC. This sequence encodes CASRNHTGQTNDYGYTF.